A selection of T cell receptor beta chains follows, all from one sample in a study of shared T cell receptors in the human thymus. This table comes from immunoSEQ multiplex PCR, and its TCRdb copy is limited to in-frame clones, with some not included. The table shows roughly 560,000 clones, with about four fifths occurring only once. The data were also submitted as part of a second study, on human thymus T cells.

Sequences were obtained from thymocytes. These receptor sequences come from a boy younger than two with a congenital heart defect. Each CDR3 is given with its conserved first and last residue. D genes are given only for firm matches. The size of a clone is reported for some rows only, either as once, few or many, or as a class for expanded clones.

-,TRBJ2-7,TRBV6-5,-,CATLRLGSSYEQYF,TGTGCCACCCTCAGGTTGGGCAGCTCCTACGAGCAGTACTTC
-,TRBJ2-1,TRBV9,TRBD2,CASSVGSGRGENEQFF,TGTGCCAGCAGCGTAGGCAGCGGGAGGGGGGAAAATGAGCAGTTCTTC
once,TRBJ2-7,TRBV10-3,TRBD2,CAISESGTSGTYEQYF,TGTGCCATCAGTGAGTCGGGGACTAGCGGAACCTACGAGCAGTACTTC
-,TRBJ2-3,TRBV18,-,CASSSSRLSRTWTDTQYF,TGTGCCAGCTCATCTTCGAGACTGTCCCGAACGTGGACAGATACGCAGTATTTT
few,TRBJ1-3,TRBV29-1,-,CSVELSYSHSSGNTIYF,TGCAGCGTTGAATTGAGCTACAGCCACTCCTCTGGAAACACCATATATTTT
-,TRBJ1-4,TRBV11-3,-,CASSLSRGGEKLFF,TGTGCCAGCAGCTTATCAAGGGGTGGTGAAAAACTGTTTTTT
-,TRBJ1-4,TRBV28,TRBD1,CASSHGQGLHSTNEKLFF,TGTGCCAGCAGCCACGGACAGGGACTACATTCAACTAATGAAAAACTGTTTTTT
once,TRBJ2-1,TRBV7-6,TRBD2,CASSLVPSGSSYNEQFF,TGTGCCAGCAGCTTAGTCCCTAGCGGGAGCTCCTACAATGAGCAGTTCTTC
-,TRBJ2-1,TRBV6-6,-,CASSYWPLDNEQFF,TGTGCCAGCAGTTATTGGCCCCTAGACAATGAGCAGTTCTTC
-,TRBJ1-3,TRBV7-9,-,CASSLAGTPGNTIYF,TGTGCCAGCAGCTTAGCCGGGACACCTGGAAACACCATATATTTT
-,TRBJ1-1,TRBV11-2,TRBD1,CASSLEDRGVEAFF,TGTGCCAGCAGCCTAGAGGACAGGGGTGTTGAAGCTTTCTTT
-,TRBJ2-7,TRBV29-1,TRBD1,CSVRTGSYEQYF,TGCAGCGTGAGGACAGGCTCCTACGAGCAGTACTTC
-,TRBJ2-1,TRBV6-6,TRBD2,CASSSTSGAYNEQFF,TGTGCCAGCAGTTCGACTAGCGGGGCCTACAATGAGCAGTTCTTC
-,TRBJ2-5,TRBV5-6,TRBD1,CASSTRTGANLETQYF,TGTGCCAGCAGCACCCGGACAGGGGCTAACTTAGAGACCCAGTACTTC
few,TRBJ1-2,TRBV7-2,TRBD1,CASSLHRDSYGYTF,TGTGCCAGCAGCCTGCACCGGGACAGCTATGGCTACACCTTC
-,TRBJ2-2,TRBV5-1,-,CASSLVAGITGELFF,TGCGCCAGCAGCTTGGTCGCGGGAATTACCGGGGAGCTGTTTTTT
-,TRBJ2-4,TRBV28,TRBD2,CASSLENLVLAGGAKNIQYF,TGTGCCAGCAGTCTCGAGAACCTAGTACTAGCGGGAGGGGCCAAAAACATTCAGTACTTC
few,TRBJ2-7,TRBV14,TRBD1,CASSDRDRPYEQYF,TGTGCCAGCAGCGACCGGGACAGGCCCTACGAGCAGTACTTC
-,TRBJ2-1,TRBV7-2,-,CASSLVRDEQFF,TGTGCCAGCAGCTTAGTCCGGGATGAGCAGTTCTTC
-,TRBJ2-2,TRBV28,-,CASKTGANTGELFF,TGTGCCAGTAAGACGGGGGCGAACACCGGGGAGCTGTTTTTT
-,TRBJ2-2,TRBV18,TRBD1,CASSRGTGLVLNTGELFF,TGTGCCAGCTCACGGGGGACAGGGCTGGTCCTGAACACCGGGGAGCTGTTTTTT
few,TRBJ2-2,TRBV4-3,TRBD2,CASSQPGGREVTGELFF,TGCGCCAGCAGCCAGCCCGGGGGGCGGGAGGTCACCGGGGAGCTGTTTTTT